This is a list of T cell receptor beta chains from one sample in a study of blood T cell repertoires in COVID-19. Assay used: immunoSEQ multiplex PCR; TCRdb lists only in-frame clones, some missing. The top ten hold 4% of the sample, which has under 250,000 clones, roughly 86% seen once. The specimen sequenced was peripheral blood. The receptors were gathered from a man aged 50-60 years with acute or convalescent COVID-19. CDR3s include the opening cysteine and the closing phenylalanine or tryptophan. D genes are given only for firm matches. Clone size appears in some rows only: once, few, many, or a class for an expanded clone.

j_call	v_call	d_call	clone_size	cdr3_aa	cdr3_nt
TRBJ2-7	TRBV11-2	TRBD2	.	CASSPTGGAFSEQYF	TGTGCCAGCAGCCCCACGGGGGGGGCCTTCTCAGAGCAGTACTTC
TRBJ2-2	TRBV19	TRBD2	.	CASSGPGLAGSGELFF	TGTGCCAGTAGTGGACCGGGACTAGCGGGCTCCGGGGAGCTGTTTTTT
TRBJ2-7	TRBV29-1	TRBD2	.	CSVKLAWGEYPEQYF	TGCAGCGTTAAACTAGCGTGGGGGGAATATCCCGAGCAGTACTTC
TRBJ2-1	TRBV25-1	TRBD2	.	CASSEGGRVLNEQFF	TGTGCCAGCAGTGAAGGAGGGAGGGTCTTAAATGAGCAGTTCTTC
TRBJ1-1	TRBV7-8	.	.	CASSWGGDTTEAFF	TGTGCCAGCAGCTGGGGGGGGGACACCACTGAAGCTTTCTTT
TRBJ2-2	TRBV19	TRBD2	.	CASSYLAGVAGELFF	TGTGCCAGTAGTTACCTAGCGGGAGTAGCCGGGGAGCTGTTTTTT
TRBJ2-3	TRBV6-2/TRBV6-3	TRBD1	once	CASSYDLFDTTGNTDTQYF	TGTGCCAGCAGTTACGACCTATTTGATACGACAGGGAACACAGATACGCAGTATTTT
TRBJ1-1	TRBV5-5	TRBD1	.	CASSLAPGQGNTEAFF	TGTGCCAGCAGCTTGGCCCCGGGACAGGGGAACACTGAAGCTTTCTTT
TRBJ1-1	TRBV7-3	.	few	CASSLLPNTEAFF	TGTGCCAGCAGCTTACTTCCGAACACTGAAGCTTTCTTT
TRBJ2-7	TRBV5-5	.	.	CASSLVRATYEQYF	TGTGCCAGCAGCTTGGTCAGGGCTACCTACGAGCAGTACTTC
TRBJ1-5	TRBV24-1	.	.	CATSPGEGDQPQHF	TGTGCCACCAGTCCGGGGGAGGGCGATCAGCCCCAGCATTTT
TRBJ1-2	TRBV24-1	TRBD1	.	CATSDWGQGGSYGYTF	TGTGCCACCAGTGATTGGGGACAGGGCGGATCTTATGGCTACACCTTC